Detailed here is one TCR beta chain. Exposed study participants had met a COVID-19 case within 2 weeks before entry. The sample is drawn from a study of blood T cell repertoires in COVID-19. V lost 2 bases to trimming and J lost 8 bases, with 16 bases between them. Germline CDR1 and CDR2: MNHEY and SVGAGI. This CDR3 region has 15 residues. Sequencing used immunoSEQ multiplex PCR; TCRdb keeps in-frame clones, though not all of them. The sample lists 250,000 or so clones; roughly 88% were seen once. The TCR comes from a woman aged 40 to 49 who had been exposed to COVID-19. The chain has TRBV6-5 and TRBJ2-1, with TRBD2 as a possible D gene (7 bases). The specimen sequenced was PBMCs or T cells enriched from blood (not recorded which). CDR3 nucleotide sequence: TGTGCCAGCAGTTACCCGGGGGCGGGAGCGCATGAGCAGTTCTTC. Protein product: CASSYPGAGAHEQFF.